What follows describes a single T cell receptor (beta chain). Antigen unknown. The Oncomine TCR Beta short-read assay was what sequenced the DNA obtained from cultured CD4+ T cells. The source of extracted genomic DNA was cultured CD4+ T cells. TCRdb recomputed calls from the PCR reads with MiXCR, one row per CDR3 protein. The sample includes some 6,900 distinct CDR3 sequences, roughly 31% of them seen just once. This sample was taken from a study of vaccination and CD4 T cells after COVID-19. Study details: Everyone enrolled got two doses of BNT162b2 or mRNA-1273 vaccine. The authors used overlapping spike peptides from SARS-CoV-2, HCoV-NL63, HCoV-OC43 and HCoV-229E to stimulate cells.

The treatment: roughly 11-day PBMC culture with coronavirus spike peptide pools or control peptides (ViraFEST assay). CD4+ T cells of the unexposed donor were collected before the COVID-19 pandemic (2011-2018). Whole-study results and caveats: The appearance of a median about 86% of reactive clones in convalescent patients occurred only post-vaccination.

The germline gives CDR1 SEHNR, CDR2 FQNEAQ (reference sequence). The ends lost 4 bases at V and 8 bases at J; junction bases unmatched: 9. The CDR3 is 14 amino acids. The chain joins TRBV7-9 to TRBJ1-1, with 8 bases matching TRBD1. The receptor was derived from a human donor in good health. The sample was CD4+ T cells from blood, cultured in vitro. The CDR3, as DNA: TGTGCCAGCAGCTCGGCCGGGACAGGTGGGGAAGCTTTCTTT. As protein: CASSSAGTGGEAFF. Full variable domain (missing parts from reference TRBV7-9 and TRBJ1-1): DTGVSQNPRHKITKRGQNVTFRCDPISEHNRLYWYRQTLGQGPEFLTYFQNEAQLEKSRLLSDRFSAERPKGSFSTLEIQRTEQGDSAMYLCASSSAGTGGEAFFGQGTRLTVV.